This T cell receptor (beta chain) was retrieved from a study of cytomegalovirus exposure and HLA in healthy donors (dated by TCRdb to about 2017). Background for the entire study: According to a later analysis, one platform produced both the 110 or so validation repertoires and the 720 or so repertoires of the first cohort. The study aimed to test whether signatures of past pathogen exposure could be identified by cataloging public T cell receptors. A separate validation cohort of roughly 130 different subjects was used in addition to the roughly 700-subject first cohort. To predict cytomegalovirus infection status, the study combined high-throughput TCR immunosequencing, statistical association of individual TCRs with disease status, and machine learning.

To note about this clone: Its antigen is not yet known. Nothing much larger sits one base from this clone, and base qualities are not available.

To prepare the library, the immunoSEQ multiplex PCR assay was applied. In the original analysis: A statistical classification framework was built to diagnose cytomegalovirus status from the catalog of TCR beta chain sequences. TCRdb obtained this table from immuneACCESS and retained in-frame rearrangements with V and J assigned. These tables miss some clones; where compared with another copy, unresolved V genes account for less than half of the shortfall, and the remainder is unexplained. From that table come the V and J calls and clone size; the DNA was used to work out D and trimming. Here the sample has 150,000 to 250,000 clones; roughly 77% occur a single time. 1.2% of the sample rests with the top ten. What the research found in general, with its limitations: The classifier was reported to diagnose cytomegalovirus status with high specificity and sensitivity in both the original and validation cohorts. The validation cohort had no HLA typing available for a later analysis, so co-occurrence within that cohort was assessed over all 120 or so repertoires. The authors suggested that the approach could potentially be generalized to other disease states and immunological phenotypes. In the study, about 150 TCR beta chains were listed as associated with cytomegalovirus. Most TCR sequences were observed very rarely across donors, whereas some public TCRs were present in many individuals. Three of the identified cytomegalovirus-associated TCR beta chains were confirmed in vitro to be specific for cytomegalovirus antigens. Of the cluster scores, about 94% were above 0 in a later analysis, which found that TCRs clustered in the first cohort also tended to co-occur in the 95 to 150 validation repertoires.

Donors formed part of the validation cohort, which comprised 120 or so subjects and was distinct from the first cohort of under 750 subjects. The CDR3 has 16 amino acids, counting the end cysteine and phenylalanine. The kept DNA is CDR3 alone, 48 bases in frame from the first base. Trimming removed 3 bases from V and 4 bases from J, leaving 18 bases between the germline ends. For CDR1 and CDR2, the germline V gene (reference sequence) lists SEHNR and FQNEAQ. The material sequenced was PBMCs. This clonotype was obtained from a woman aged 25 to 39 in good health and CMV-seronegative. The chain links TRBV7-9 with TRBJ1-2, with the D gene not clear enough to name. The CDR3 region reads CASSFNLRQTFYGYTF. The DNA sequence follows: TGTGCCAGCAGCTTCAATCTGAGGCAGACCTTCTATGGCTACACCTTC. The entire variable domain, with the stretches around the CDR3 drawn from the reference TRBV7-9 and TRBJ1-2 proteins, is DTGVSQNPRHKITKRGQNVTFRCDPISEHNRLYWYRQTLGQGPEFLTYFQNEAQLEKSRLLSDRFSAERPKGSFSTLEIQRTEQGDSAMYLCASSFNLRQTFYGYTFGSGTRLTVV.